This TCR beta chain was profiled in a study of blood T cell repertoires in COVID-19. This CDR3 contains 14 residues. V was shortened by 1 base and J by 1 base, with 7 bases between the two germline ends. Germline CDR1 MDHEN, CDR2 SYDVKM. Using immunoSEQ multiplex PCR, the repertoire was profiled, and TCRdb retains in-frame clones only, with some absent. The repertoire has 230,000 or so clones, more than 70% of them found once; the top ten carry about 2.5%. Sequences were obtained from PBMCs or T cells enriched from blood (not recorded which). The genes are TRBV28 and TRBJ1-2; unclear D gene. This clonotype originated in a woman between 35 and 50 years old with acute COVID-19. CDR3 loop: CASSLSRGNYGYTF. The CDR3 coding sequence is TGTGCCAGCAGTTTATCTCGGGGTAACTATGGCTACACCTTC.